A single T cell receptor beta chain is shown here with its context. Its antigen is still unknown. The J segment lost 0 bases and the V segment lost 1 base, leaving 9 bases of the junction unmatched. The CDR3 has 18 amino acids. Germline CDR1 SGHVS, CDR2 FNYEAQ. This entry belongs to a study of metastatic and nonmetastatic thyroid tumors. Study-wide context: Repertoire data that came from the blood and tumor or nodule tissue of malignant and benign thyroid patients were compared.

Patients had received no treatment of any kind before thyroid surgery. TCRdb recomputed clones from the PCR reads via MiXCR. The table shows 35,000 to 50,000 clones, with about 3.2% occurring only once. General study points: Reports indicated that malignant thyroid tumors showed significantly higher TCR beta diversity than benign nodules did, in blood and tumor.

The chain combines TRBV7-6 with TRBJ1-2; 9 bases agree with TRBD1. The source of this sequence is a female donor with papillary thyroid cancer or a benign thyroid nodule (not recorded which). Some clones in this sample may be carry-over from other donors' samples. Sequencing used blood. As DNA, the CDR3 is TGTGCCAGCAGCTTAGGGGGGACAGGGAAACGAGCTAACTATGGCTACACCTTC. Translating gives CASSLGGTGKRANYGYTF.